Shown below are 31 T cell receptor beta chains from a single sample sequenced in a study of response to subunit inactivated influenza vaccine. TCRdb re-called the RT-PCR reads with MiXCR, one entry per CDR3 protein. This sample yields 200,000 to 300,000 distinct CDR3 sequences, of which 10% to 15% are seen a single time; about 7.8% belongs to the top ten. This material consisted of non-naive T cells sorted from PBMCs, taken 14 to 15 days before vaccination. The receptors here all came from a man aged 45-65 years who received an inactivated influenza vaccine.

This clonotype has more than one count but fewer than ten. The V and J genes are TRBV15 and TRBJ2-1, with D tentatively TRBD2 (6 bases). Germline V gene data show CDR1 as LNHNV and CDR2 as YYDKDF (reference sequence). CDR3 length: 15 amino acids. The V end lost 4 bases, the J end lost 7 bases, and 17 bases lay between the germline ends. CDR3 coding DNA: TGTGCCACCAGCACCAGGACTACCCTCTCGAATGAGCAGTTCTTC. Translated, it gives CATSTRTTLSNEQFF.

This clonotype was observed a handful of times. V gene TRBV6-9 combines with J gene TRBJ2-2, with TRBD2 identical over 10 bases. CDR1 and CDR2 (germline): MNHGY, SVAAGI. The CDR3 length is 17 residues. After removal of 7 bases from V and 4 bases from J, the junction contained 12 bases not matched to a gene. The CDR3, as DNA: TGTGCCAGCACTCCGGGACTAGCGTTAAGAATCACCGGGGAGCTGTTTTTT. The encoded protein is CASTPGLALRITGELFF.

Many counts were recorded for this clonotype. The CDR3 DNA reads TGTGCCAGCAGTTTTGGCGGCGCTGGGAACACTGAAGCTTTCTTT. Translation gives CASSFGGAGNTEAFF. This rearrangement joins TRBV12-3 or TRBV12-4 to TRBJ1-1; D call uncertain. V shed 3 bases and J shed 1 base, with 12 bases lying between them. The CDR3 runs 15 residues.

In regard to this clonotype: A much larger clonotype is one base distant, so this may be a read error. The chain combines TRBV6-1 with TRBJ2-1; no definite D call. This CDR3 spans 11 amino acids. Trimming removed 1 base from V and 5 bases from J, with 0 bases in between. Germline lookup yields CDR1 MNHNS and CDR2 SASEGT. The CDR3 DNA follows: TGTGCCAGCAGTGAAGACAATGAGCAGTTCTTC. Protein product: CASSEDNEQFF.

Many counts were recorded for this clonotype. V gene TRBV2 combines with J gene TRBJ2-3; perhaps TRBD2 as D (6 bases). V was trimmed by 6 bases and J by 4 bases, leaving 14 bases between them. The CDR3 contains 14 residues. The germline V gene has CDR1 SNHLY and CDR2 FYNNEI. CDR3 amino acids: CASRGQGGSDTQYF. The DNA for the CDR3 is TGTGCCAGCAGAGGTCAGGGAGGCTCAGATACGCAGTATTTT.

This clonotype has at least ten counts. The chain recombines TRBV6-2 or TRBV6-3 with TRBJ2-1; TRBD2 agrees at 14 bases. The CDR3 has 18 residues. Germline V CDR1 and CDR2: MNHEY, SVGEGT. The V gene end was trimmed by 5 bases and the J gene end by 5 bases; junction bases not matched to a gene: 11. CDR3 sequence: CASSATSGRATRDNEQFF. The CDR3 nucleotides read TGTGCCAGCAGTGCGACTAGCGGGAGGGCCACCCGGGACAATGAGCAGTTCTTC.

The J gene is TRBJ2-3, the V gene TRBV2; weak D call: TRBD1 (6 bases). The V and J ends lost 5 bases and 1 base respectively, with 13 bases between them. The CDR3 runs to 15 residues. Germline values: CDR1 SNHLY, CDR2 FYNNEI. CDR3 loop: CASSPRDTRTDTQYF. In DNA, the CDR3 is TGTGCCAGCAGTCCCCGGGACACTCGCACAGATACGCAGTATTTT. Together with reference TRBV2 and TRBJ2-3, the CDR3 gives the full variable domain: EPEVTQTPSHQVTQMGQEVILRCVPISNHLYFYWYRQILGQKVEFLVSFYNNEISEKSEIFDDQFSVERPDGSNFTLKIRSTKLEDSAMYFCASSPRDTRTDTQYFGPGTRLTVL.

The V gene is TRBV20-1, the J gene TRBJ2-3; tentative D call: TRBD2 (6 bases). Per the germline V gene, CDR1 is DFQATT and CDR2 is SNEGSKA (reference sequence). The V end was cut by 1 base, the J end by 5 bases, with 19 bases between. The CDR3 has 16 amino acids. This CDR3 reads CSARGWDGGRLDTQYF. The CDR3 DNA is TGCAGTGCTAGAGGTTGGGACGGGGGAAGATTAGATACGCAGTATTTT.

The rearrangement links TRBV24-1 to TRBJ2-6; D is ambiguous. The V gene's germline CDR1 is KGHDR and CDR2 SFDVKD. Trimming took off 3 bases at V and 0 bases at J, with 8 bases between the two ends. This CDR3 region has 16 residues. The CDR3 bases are TGTGCCACCAGTGATACCAGCAACTCTGGGGCCAACGTCCTGACTTTC. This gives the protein CATSDTSNSGANVLTF.

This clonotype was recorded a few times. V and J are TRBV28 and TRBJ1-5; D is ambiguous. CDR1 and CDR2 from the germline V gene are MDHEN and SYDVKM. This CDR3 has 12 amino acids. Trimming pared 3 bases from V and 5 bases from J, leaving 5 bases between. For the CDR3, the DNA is TGTGCCAGCAGTTTTCTAGATCAGCCCCAGCATTTT. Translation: CASSFLDQPQHF.

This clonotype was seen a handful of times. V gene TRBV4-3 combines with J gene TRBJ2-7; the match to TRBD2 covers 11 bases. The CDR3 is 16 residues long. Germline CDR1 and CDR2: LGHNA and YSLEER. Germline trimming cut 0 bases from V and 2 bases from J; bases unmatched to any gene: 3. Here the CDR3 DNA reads TGCGCCAGCAGCCAAGATTTGACTAGCGGGGCCTACGAGCAGTACTTC. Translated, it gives CASSQDLTSGAYEQYF.

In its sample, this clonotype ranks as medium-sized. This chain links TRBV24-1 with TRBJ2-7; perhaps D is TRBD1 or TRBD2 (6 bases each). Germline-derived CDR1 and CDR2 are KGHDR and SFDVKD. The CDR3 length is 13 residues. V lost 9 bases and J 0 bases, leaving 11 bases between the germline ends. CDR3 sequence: CATGGDNSYEQYF. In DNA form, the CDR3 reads TGTGCCACCGGCGGGGACAACTCCTACGAGCAGTACTTC.

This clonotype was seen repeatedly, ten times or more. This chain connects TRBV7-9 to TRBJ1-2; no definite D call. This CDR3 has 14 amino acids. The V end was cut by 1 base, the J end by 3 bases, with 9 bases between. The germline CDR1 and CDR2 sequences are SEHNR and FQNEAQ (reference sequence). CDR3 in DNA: TGTGCCAGCAGCTTAGGAGATCCGCACTATGGCTACACCTTC. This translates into CASSLGDPHYGYTF.

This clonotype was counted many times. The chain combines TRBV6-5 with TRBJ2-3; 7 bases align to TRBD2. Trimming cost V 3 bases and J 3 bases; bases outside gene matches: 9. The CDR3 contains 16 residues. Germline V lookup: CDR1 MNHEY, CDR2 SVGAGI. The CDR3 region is CASSYSLAVGTDTQYF. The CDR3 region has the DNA TGTGCCAGCAGTTATAGTCTAGCGGTGGGGACAGATACGCAGTATTTT.

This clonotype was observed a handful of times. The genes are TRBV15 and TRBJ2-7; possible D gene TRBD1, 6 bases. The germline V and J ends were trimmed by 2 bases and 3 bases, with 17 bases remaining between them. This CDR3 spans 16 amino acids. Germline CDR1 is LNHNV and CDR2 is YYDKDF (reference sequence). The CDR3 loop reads CATSRPLGGVIYEQYF. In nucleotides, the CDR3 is TGTGCCACCAGCAGACCCTTAGGGGGAGTGATCTACGAGCAGTACTTC. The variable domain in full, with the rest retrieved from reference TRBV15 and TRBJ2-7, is DAMVIQNPRYQVTQFGKPVTLSCSQTLNHNVMYWYQQKSSQAPKLLFHYYDKDFNNEADTPDNFQSRRPNTSFCFLDIRSPGLGDTAMYLCATSRPLGGVIYEQYFGPGTRLTVT.

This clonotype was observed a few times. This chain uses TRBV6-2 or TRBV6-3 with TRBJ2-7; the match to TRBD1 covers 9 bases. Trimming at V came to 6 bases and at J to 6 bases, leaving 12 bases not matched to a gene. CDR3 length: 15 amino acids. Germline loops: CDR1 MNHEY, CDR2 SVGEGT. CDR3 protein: CASRTTGTGFFEQYF. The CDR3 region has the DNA TGTGCCAGCAGAACAACCGGGACAGGGTTCTTCGAGCAGTACTTC.

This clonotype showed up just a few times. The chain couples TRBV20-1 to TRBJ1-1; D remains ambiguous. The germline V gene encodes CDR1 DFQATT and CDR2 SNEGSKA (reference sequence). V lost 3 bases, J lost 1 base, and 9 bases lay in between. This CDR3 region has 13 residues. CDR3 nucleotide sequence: TGCAGTGCTAGGGGATATAAGAACACTGAAGCTTTCTTT. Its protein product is CSARGYKNTEAFF.

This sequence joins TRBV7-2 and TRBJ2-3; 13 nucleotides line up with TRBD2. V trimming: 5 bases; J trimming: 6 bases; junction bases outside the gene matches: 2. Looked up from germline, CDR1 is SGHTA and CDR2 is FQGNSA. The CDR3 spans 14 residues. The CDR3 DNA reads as TGTGCCAGCAGCCAGACTAGCGGGGGGGATACGCAGTATTTT. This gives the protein CASSQTSGGDTQYF.

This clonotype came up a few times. DNA of the CDR3: TGTGCCAGCAGTTCTCTAGGAACAGGGAGCCCTGATACGCAGTATTTT. Translating it yields CASSSLGTGSPDTQYF. The chain uses TRBV28 and TRBJ2-3, with D possibly being TRBD1 (6 bases). The CDR3 contains 16 residues. Germline values: CDR1 MDHEN, CDR2 SYDVKM. The ends were cut back, 4 bases at V and 6 bases at J, with 20 bases in the middle.

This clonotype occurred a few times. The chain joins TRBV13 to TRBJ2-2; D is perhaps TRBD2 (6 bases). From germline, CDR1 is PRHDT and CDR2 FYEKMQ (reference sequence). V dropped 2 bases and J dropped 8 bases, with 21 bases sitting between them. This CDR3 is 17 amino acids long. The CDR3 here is CASSLLRVGGVQGELFF. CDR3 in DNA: TGTGCCAGCAGCTTACTCCGGGTCGGCGGGGTCCAAGGGGAGCTGTTTTTT.

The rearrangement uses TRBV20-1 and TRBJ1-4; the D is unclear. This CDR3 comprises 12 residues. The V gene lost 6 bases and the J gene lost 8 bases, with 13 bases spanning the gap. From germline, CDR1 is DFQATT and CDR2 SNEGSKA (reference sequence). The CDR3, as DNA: TGCAGTGCCCGATCCCGGAGGGAAAAACTGTTTTTT. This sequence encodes CSARSRREKLFF.

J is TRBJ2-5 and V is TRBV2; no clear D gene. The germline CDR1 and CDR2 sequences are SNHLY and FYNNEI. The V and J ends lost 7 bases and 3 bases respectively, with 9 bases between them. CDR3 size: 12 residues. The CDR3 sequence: CASTRAKETQYF. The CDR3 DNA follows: TGTGCCAGCACTCGCGCGAAAGAGACCCAGTACTTC.

Here the CDR3 DNA reads TGCAGTGCTAGTTACAGCGGGGGCGACGAGCAGTACTTC. Residues: CSASYSGGDEQYF. This rearrangement joins TRBV20-1 to TRBJ2-7; TRBD2 matches at 8 bases. This CDR3 contains 13 residues. The V gene end was trimmed by 3 bases and the J gene end by 5 bases; junction bases not matched to a gene: 6. CDR1 is DFQATT and CDR2 is SNEGSKA in the germline V gene (reference sequence).

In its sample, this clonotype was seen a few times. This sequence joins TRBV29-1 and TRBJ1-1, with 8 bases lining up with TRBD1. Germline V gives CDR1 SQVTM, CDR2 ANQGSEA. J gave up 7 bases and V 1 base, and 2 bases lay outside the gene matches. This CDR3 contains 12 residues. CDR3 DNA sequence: TGCAGCGTTGAAGGACAGGGGAATGAAGCTTTCTTT. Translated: CSVEGQGNEAFF.

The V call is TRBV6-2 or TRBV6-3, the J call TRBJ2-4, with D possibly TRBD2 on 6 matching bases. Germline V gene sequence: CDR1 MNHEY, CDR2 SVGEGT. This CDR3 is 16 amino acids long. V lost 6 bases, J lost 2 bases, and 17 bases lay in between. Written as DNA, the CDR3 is TGTGCCAGCAGACCCGTCCTTGGGGGGACCAAAAACATTCAGTACTTC. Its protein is CASRPVLGGTKNIQYF.

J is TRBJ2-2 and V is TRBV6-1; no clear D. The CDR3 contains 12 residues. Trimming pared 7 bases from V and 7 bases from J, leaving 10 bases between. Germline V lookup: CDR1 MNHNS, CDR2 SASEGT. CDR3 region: CASKVAFGELFF. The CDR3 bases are TGTGCCAGCAAGGTGGCTTTCGGGGAGCTGTTTTTT.

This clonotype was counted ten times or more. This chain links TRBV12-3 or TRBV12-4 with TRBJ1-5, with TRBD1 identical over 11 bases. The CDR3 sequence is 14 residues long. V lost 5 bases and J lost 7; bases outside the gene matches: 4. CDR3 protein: CASSRTGGSQPQHF. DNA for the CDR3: TGTGCCAGCAGTCGGACAGGGGGCAGCCAGCCCCAGCATTTT.

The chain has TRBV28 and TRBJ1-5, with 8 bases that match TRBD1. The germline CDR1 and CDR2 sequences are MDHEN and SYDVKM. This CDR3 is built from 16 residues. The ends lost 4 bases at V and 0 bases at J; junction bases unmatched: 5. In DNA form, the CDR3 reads TGTGCCAGCAGTTCCTACAGGGGGAATAGCAATCAGCCCCAGCATTTT. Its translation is CASSSYRGNSNQPQHF.

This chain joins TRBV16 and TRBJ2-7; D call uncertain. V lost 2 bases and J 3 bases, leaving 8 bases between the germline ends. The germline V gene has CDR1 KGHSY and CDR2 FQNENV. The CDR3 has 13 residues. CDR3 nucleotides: TGTGCCAGCAGCCAAAAGGGCCGCTACGAGCAGTACTTC. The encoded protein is CASSQKGRYEQYF.

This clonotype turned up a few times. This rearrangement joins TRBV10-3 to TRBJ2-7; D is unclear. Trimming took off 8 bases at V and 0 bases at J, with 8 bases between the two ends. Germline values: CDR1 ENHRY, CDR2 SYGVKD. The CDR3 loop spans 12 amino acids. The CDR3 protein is CAIGSTSYEQYF. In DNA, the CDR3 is TGTGCCATCGGGTCTACCTCCTACGAGCAGTACTTC.

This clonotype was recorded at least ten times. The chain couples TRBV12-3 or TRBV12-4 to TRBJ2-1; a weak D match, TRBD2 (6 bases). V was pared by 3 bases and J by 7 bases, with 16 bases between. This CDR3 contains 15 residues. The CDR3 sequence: CASSLAGLLSNEQFF. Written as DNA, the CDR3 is TGTGCCAGCAGTTTGGCGGGACTCCTTTCTAATGAGCAGTTCTTC.